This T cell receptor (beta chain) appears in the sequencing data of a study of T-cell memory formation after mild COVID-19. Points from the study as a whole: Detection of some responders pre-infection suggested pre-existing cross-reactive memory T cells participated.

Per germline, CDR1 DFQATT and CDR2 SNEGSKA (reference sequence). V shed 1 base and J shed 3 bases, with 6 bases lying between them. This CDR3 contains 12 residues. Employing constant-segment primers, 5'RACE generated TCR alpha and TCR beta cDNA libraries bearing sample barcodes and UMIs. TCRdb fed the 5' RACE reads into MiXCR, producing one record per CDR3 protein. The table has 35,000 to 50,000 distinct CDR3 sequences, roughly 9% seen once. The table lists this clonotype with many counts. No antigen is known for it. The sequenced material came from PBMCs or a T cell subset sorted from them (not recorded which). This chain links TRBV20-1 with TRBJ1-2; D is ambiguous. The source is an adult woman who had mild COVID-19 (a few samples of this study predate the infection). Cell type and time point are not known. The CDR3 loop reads CSARGVDYGYTF. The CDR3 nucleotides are TGCAGTGCTAGAGGAGTGGACTATGGCTACACCTTC.